This entry is about one T cell receptor beta chain. The antigen it recognizes is unknown. Per-base qualities were not stored, and no clone one base away is much larger. This sample is part of a study of blood T cell repertoires in COVID-19 (dated by TCRdb to 2020 to 2022). The study in broad terms: Samples covering the acute and convalescent phases of COVID-19 were provided by collaborators in the United States, Italy and Spain. The prospective study material was composed of cDNA or gDNA derived from T cells, B-cell-depleted T cells, or PBMCs. The dataset comprised deeply sampled blood TCRbeta repertoires from subjects exposed to, actively infected with, or recovered from COVID-19. A freely available public database, intended as a resource for researchers studying the immune response to SARS-CoV-2, is where the repertoires were released. Samples were obtained from the ongoing ImmuneRACE study (first 160 participants) and from some 1,300 subjects provided by 6 global collaborators. Sample metadata almost always included a de-identified subject ID, COVID-19 status, age in years and sex. HLA class I and class II types, where available, came from metadata supplied by the sample provider rather than from assay-based typing.

The immunoSEQ Assay, a bias-controlled multiplex PCR, was used to amplify TCRbeta CDR3 regions from genomic DNA. In the paper's pipeline: Within the assay, amplification of reference gene primers was used to estimate how many nucleated cells each sample contained. To quantify the absolute abundance of each unique TCRbeta CDR3 rearrangement, sequence reads were collapsed and filtered. For each sample, productive Simpson clonality was calculated by taking the square root of Simpson's diversity index across productive rearrangements. Drawn from immuneACCESS, this table holds only the in-frame rearrangements with V and J called that TCRdb kept. Clones are partly lost; checked studies trace under half to an unresolved V gene and leave the rest unexplained. Clone size and V and J calls were adopted from that table, with D and trimming inferred from the DNA. In this sample the table shows more than 150,000 clones, roughly 80% of which occur a single time. The biggest ten clones account for about 5% of the sample.

The full study reports these points: How much clinical and demographic metadata was included differed by source and by participant, and the metadata was provided uncurated.

Inclusive of the bounding cysteine and phenylalanine, the CDR3 is 16 residues long. Kept here is only the CDR3 DNA, which spans 48 bases and is read in frame from base 1. Germline trimming: 4 bases from V, 4 bases from J; junction bases outside gene matches: 8. Per the germline V gene, SGHDT is the CDR1 and YYEEEE is the CDR2. Collaborating institutions collected whole blood in K2EDTA tubes following their own protocols. Collaborator samples were shipped for TCRbeta analysis as frozen whole blood, isolated PBMCs, or DNA extracted from either sample type. The specimen sequenced was peripheral blood. The origin of this receptor is a woman in her 30s with acute or convalescent COVID-19. The V and J segments used are TRBV5-6 and TRBJ1-5; 10 of the junction bases match TRBD1. The CDR3: CASSPRQGANNQPQHF. The sequenced DNA is TGTGCCAGCAGCCCTAGACAGGGGGCTAATAATCAGCCCCAGCATTTT.